The 16 T cell receptor beta chains below were found in one sample sequenced in a study of blood T cell repertoires in COVID-19. TCRdb's table, derived via immunoSEQ multiplex PCR, lists solely in-frame clones and lacks some. The sample gives about 170,000 clones, roughly 82% of which show up once; 7% is in the top ten. Sequences were obtained from peripheral blood. These receptors were collected from a woman aged 40 to 50 with COVID-19, enrolled during active disease.

This clone was detected only once. This chain uses TRBV19 with TRBJ1-4, with unresolved D. Germline CDR1 reads LNHDA; CDR2 reads SQIVND (reference sequence). The CDR3 extends over 15 amino acids. Trimming removed 4 bases from V and 5 bases from J, with 14 bases in between. The CDR3 DNA reads as TGTGCCAGTAGTACCGGCGGAGGGATCAATGAAAAACTGTTTTTT. Its protein is CASSTGGGINEKLFF. Complete variable domain (other parts from reference TRBV19 and TRBJ1-4): DGGITQSPKYLFRKEGQNVTLSCEQNLNHDAMYWYRQDPGQGLRLIYYSQIVNDFQKGDIAEGYSVSREKKESFPLTVTSAQKNPTAFYLCASSTGGGINEKLFFGSGTQLSVL.

This clone has a handful of counts. The V and J genes are TRBV18 and TRBJ2-2, with a tentative D call TRBD2 (6 bases). V dropped 2 bases and J dropped 3 bases, with 13 bases sitting between them. CDR3 size: 16 residues. The germline V gene encodes CDR1 KGHSH and CDR2 LQKENI. CDR3 nucleotide sequence: TGTGCCAGCTCACCAAATCCGGGAGTGGACACCGGGGAGCTGTTTTTT. Translation: CASSPNPGVDTGELFF.

CDR3 in DNA: TGCAGCGTTGAAGGAGGGACTAATGAAAAACTGTTTTTT. Translating gives CSVEGGTNEKLFF. This chain joins TRBV29-1 and TRBJ1-4; D gene unclear. Deletions cut 1 base from V and 2 bases from J, with 5 bases between. Per the germline V gene, CDR1 is SQVTM and CDR2 is ANQGSEA. The CDR3 spans 13 residues.

V usage is TRBV28 and J usage is TRBJ2-7; maybe TRBD1 (5 bases). This CDR3 has 15 residues. Germline loops: CDR1 MDHEN, CDR2 SYDVKM. V lost 5 bases, J lost 2 bases, and 16 bases lay in between. The CDR3 region is CASSPGTGVTYEQYF. In DNA, the CDR3 is TGTGCCAGCAGTCCCGGAACAGGCGTCACCTACGAGCAGTACTTC. Full variable domain (remainder filled in from reference TRBV28 and TRBJ2-7): DVKVTQSSRYLVKRTGEKVFLECVQDMDHENMFWYRQDPGLGLRLIYFSYDVKMKEKGDIPEGYSVSREKKERFSLILESASTNQTSMYLCASSPGTGVTYEQYFGPGTRLTVT.

This clone was picked up one time. J is TRBJ2-2 and V is TRBV5-1; 9 bases agree with TRBD1. CDR3 length: 17 residues. Germline V gives CDR1 SGHRS, CDR2 YFSETQ. Unmatched junction bases numbered 12, after V lost 4 bases and J lost 5 bases. The CDR3 reads CASSPDRGGSGTGELFF. In DNA form, the CDR3 reads TGCGCCAGCAGCCCGGACAGGGGAGGTAGTGGAACCGGGGAGCTGTTTTTT.

V usage is TRBV6-6 and J usage is TRBJ2-1; 7 bases align to TRBD2. This CDR3 is 14 amino acids long. CDR1 and CDR2 from the germline V gene are MNHNY and SVGAGI (reference sequence). V shed 6 bases and J 2 bases; nucleotides not matched to a gene: 4. The CDR3 DNA sequence: TGTGCCAGCAGCTGGGGGGGGGCCTACAATGAGCAGTTCTTC. This encodes CASSWGGAYNEQFF.

The V and J genes are TRBV4-1 and TRBJ2-7; no clear D. Germline CDR1 is MGHRA and CDR2 is YSYEKL. This CDR3 has 13 amino acids. Trimming took off 4 bases at V and 2 bases at J, with 9 bases between the two ends. The CDR3 bases are TGCGCCAGCAGCCTAGCAGTACCCTACGAGCAGTACTTC. It specifies CASSLAVPYEQYF.

DNA of the CDR3: TGTGCCACCAGTGGGGGGCAGACCTACAATGAGCAGTTCTTC. Translating it yields CATSGGQTYNEQFF. The chain joins TRBV24-1 to TRBJ2-1; TRBD1 is a possible D gene (6 bases). The CDR3 is made up of 14 amino acids. CDR1 KGHDR and CDR2 SFDVKD come from the germline V gene. Trimming took 5 bases from V and 2 from J, leaving 9 bases between them.

This chain joins TRBV10-3 and TRBJ2-7, with 9 nucleotides matching TRBD2. J gave up 3 bases and V 6 bases, and 6 bases lay outside the gene matches. The CDR3 extends over 14 amino acids. Germline CDR1 and CDR2: ENHRY and SYGVKD. CDR3 sequence: CAIRLAGTGYEQYF. DNA for the CDR3: TGTGCCATCAGGCTAGCGGGAACCGGCTACGAGCAGTACTTC.

This clone was seen a single time. The genes are TRBV28 and TRBJ2-1; maybe TRBD2 (6 bases). Trimming took off 3 bases at V and 6 bases at J, with 15 bases between the two ends. The CDR3 extends over 15 amino acids. Per germline, CDR1 MDHEN and CDR2 SYDVKM. CDR3 region: CASSFLTTSLNEQFF. In DNA form, the CDR3 reads TGTGCCAGCAGTTTCCTTACGACTAGTCTCAATGAGCAGTTCTTC.

The chain carries TRBV30 and TRBJ2-7; 7 nucleotides line up with TRBD2. Germline lookup yields CDR1 GTSNPN and CDR2 SVGIG (reference sequence). The CDR3 is made up of 12 amino acids. The junction had 4 bases not matched to a gene; V was cut back by 1 base and J by 7 bases. The DNA for the CDR3 is TGTGCCTGGAGTGACACGGGGGGAGAGCAGTACTTC. Its translation is CAWSDTGGEQYF.

This chain joins TRBV5-6 and TRBJ2-5, with D unclear. Germline CDR1 is SGHDT and CDR2 is YYEEEE. The V end lost 0 bases, the J end lost 2 bases, and 8 bases lay between the germline ends. This CDR3 is built from 14 residues. As DNA, the CDR3 is TGTGCCAGCAGCTTGGGTGGTAGACAAGAGACCCAGTACTTC. Translating it yields CASSLGGRQETQYF.

The table lists this clone with a count of one. The chain joins TRBV29-1 to TRBJ2-1; 9 bases are a match to TRBD1. CDR3 length equals 13 residues. The germline CDR1 and CDR2 sequences are SQVTM and ANQGSEA. With V trimmed by 7 bases and J by 8 bases, 9 bases remained unmatched. CDR3 in amino acids: CSGTGGAGDEQFF. CDR3 in DNA: TGCAGCGGAACAGGGGGCGCGGGCGATGAGCAGTTCTTC.

This clone was observed many times. The rearrangement joins TRBV9 to TRBJ2-5; a weak D match, TRBD2 (5 bases). Trimming pared 0 bases from V and 3 bases from J, leaving 12 bases between. The length of the CDR3 is 15 residues. Germline lookup yields CDR1 SGDLS and CDR2 YYNGEE. CDR3 sequence (DNA): TGTGCCAGCAGCGTAGGAAGCGGTGGGAAAGAGACCCAGTACTTC. It specifies CASSVGSGGKETQYF.

This clone has a handful of counts. The chain links TRBV3-1 (or the pseudogene TRBV3-2) to TRBJ1-3; D is unresolved. Germline V CDR1 and CDR2: LGHDT, YNNKEL (reference sequence). V was cut by 4 bases and J by 1 base, with 5 bases left in between. This CDR3 contains 13 residues. The CDR3 here is CASSRQSGNTIYF. The CDR3 coding sequence is TGTGCCAGCAGCCGCCAGTCTGGAAACACCATATATTTT.

This clone was picked up many times. A junction boundary mismatches the germline segment, possibly from a read error. The chain employs TRBV19 and TRBJ1-1; 8 bases line up with TRBD1. The CDR3 sequence is 14 residues long. Germline V gene sequence: CDR1 LNHDA, CDR2 SQIVND (reference sequence). CDR3: CATSSGGLGTEAFF. The DNA for the CDR3 is TGTGCCACTAGTTCAGGGGGCTTGGGCACTGAAGCTTTCTTT.